One TCR beta chain is described in this entry. The sample comes from a study of technical replicates of blood from several donors. Method: immunoSEQ multiplex PCR; TCRdb's copy keeps in-frame clones and lacks some. The data contain fewer than 85,000 clones, around 94% of them singletons. This receptor was taken from a human donor in good health. Sequenced input: T cells isolated from PBMCs.

CDR3 nucleotides: TGTGCCAGCTCAAAACAGGGAGAAAAACTGTTTTTT. Translation gives CASSKQGEKLFF. The V gene is TRBV18, the J gene TRBJ1-4; weak D call: TRBD1 (6 bases). This CDR3 is 12 amino acids long. V lost 5 bases to trimming and J lost 8 bases, with 9 bases between them. The V gene's germline CDR1 is KGHSH and CDR2 LQKENI.